This entry features one T cell receptor (beta chain) sequence. Specified time point: persistent/refractory GD, antithyroid drugs over 5 years with positive TRAb. There was RNA extracted from PBMCs, and the TCR library was made from it. These data are taken from a study of regulatory T cells in long-lasting Graves disease. Arm-PCR of CDR3 regions and iRepertoire HTBI primers were the basis on which TCR beta libraries were built. TCRdb re-derived calls from the multiplex PCR reads in MiXCR, one entry per CDR3 protein. Here the sample spans about 470,000 distinct CDR3 sequences, less than 25% being singletons. Trimming took 1 base from V and 5 from J, leaving 8 bases between them. Looked up from germline, CDR1 is MGHRA and CDR2 is YSYEKL. The CDR3 spans 13 residues.

This TCR derives from a female donor with Graves disease. The sequencing used peripheral blood mononuclear cells (PBMCs), collected when the disease was refractory, from a patient treated with antithyroid drugs. J is TRBJ2-5 and V is TRBV4-1, with D unresolved. The chain's CDR3 is CASSQVGYETQYF. The CDR3 nucleotides read TGCGCCAGCAGCCAAGTTGGGTATGAGACCCAGTACTTC.